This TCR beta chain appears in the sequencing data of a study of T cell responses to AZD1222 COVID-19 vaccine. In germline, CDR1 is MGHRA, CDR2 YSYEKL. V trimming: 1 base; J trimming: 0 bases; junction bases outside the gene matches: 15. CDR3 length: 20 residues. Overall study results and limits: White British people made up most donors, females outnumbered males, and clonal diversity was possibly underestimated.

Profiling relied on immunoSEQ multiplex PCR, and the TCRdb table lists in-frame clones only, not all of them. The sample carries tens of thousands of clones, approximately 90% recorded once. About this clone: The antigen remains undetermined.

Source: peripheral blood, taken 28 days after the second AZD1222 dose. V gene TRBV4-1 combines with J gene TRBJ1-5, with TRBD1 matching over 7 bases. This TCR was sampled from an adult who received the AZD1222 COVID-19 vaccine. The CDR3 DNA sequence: TGCGCCAGCAGCCAAGGGTACCTCGGGACAGAATTCTATAGCAATCAGCCCCAGCATTTT. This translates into CASSQGYLGTEFYSNQPQHF.